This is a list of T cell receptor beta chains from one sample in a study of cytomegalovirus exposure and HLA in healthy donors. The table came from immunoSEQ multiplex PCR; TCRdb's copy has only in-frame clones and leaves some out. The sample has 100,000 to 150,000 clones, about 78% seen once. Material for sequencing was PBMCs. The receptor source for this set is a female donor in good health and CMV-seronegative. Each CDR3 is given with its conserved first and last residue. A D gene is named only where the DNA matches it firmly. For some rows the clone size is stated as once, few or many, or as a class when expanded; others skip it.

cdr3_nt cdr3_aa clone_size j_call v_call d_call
TGCGCCAGCAGACTCGACACAGCTGATGGCTACACCTTC CASRLDTADGYTF - TRBJ1-2 TRBV5-1 -
TGTGCCAGCAGCAAGGGACAACCAGAAGACTACGAGCAGTACTTC CASSKGQPEDYEQYF - TRBJ2-7 TRBV9 -
TGTGCCAGCACACAGGGGGCGGCGGGCGAAGAGACCCAGTACTTC CASTQGAAGEETQYF few TRBJ2-5 TRBV28 TRBD1
TGTGCCAGCAGTCGGACAGGGGCCGCTGAAAAACTGTTTTTT CASSRTGAAEKLFF few TRBJ1-4 TRBV2 TRBD1
TGTGCCAGCAGCGTTTCAGGGACAGACAAAAACATTCAGTACTTC CASSVSGTDKNIQYF - TRBJ2-4 TRBV9 TRBD1
TGTGCCAGCGAGCCACTTCTTTTCTACGAGCAGTACTTC CASEPLLFYEQYF - TRBJ2-7 TRBV7-9 -
TGTGCCAGCAGTTTGAGCCCAGGGGGCATCACAGATACGCAGTATTTT CASSLSPGGITDTQYF - TRBJ2-3 TRBV28 TRBD1
TGTGCCACCAGCAGGGGAGGTGATGCTAGCCGGTACAATGAGCAGTTCTTC CATSRGGDASRYNEQFF - TRBJ2-1 TRBV15 -
TGTGCCAGCAGCCCTGACAGGGTTCTGGCTTTCTTT CASSPDRVLAFF - TRBJ1-1 TRBV11-2 TRBD1
TGTGCCAGCAGTTTACAGGGAAGAGGCGACGAGCAGTACTTC CASSLQGRGDEQYF - TRBJ2-7 TRBV28 -
TGTGCCAGTGGGACTAGCCGGTGGGATACGCAGTATTTT CASGTSRWDTQYF - TRBJ2-3 TRBV28 TRBD2
TGTGCCAGCAGTAATACAGGGGGCGCTGGGGGTGAGCAGTTCTTC CASSNTGGAGGEQFF few TRBJ2-1 TRBV27 TRBD1
TGTGCCAGCAGTTTGGGTACAGCTCTTAATCAGCCCCAGCATTTT CASSLGTALNQPQHF once TRBJ1-5 TRBV28 -
TGTGCCAGCAGCCTAATACCGGGACAGGGGTACAATGAGCAGTTCTTC CASSLIPGQGYNEQFF once TRBJ2-1 TRBV28 TRBD1
TGTGCCAGCTCAAGGGACAGGGGGAGCACTGGAAACACCATATATTTT CASSRDRGSTGNTIYF - TRBJ1-3 TRBV18 TRBD1
TGCGCCAGCAGGCTCGAAGGGGACACCGGGGAGCTGTTTTTT CASRLEGDTGELFF few TRBJ2-2 TRBV10-1 -
TGTGCCAGTAGCATGGACAGGGGGCAAAATCAGCCCCAGCATTTT CASSMDRGQNQPQHF - TRBJ1-5 TRBV19 TRBD1
TGTGCTAGTGGCTCCCGACTCGCCCAGTACTTC CASGSRLAQYF - TRBJ2-5 TRBV12-5 -
TGTGCCAGCAGCTTAGCAGGAGTACTAGCACAGGGGGAGCTGTTTTTT CASSLAGVLAQGELFF few TRBJ2-2 TRBV7-2 -
TGCGCCAGCAGCCAAGATACGAGACTAGCGGGAGGAGGAGGCGAGACCCAGTACTTC CASSQDTRLAGGGGETQYF - TRBJ2-5 TRBV4-1 TRBD2
TGTGCCAGTAGGAGACTAGCGGGGGAAGAGACCCAGTACTTC CASRRLAGEETQYF few TRBJ2-5 TRBV19 TRBD2
TGTGCCAGCAGTAGCCGGGACAGGAGCTACGAGCAGTACTTC CASSSRDRSYEQYF - TRBJ2-7 TRBV28 TRBD1
TGTGCCAGTAGTATTGGCATTTCGAACACTGAAGCTTTCTTT CASSIGISNTEAFF - TRBJ1-1 TRBV19 -
TGTGCCAGCAGCTCCCGGGTTACTGAAGCTTTCTTT CASSSRVTEAFF - TRBJ1-1 TRBV7-2 -
TGTGCCAGCTCACCTGGACAGAACTATGGCTACACCTTC CASSPGQNYGYTF once TRBJ1-2 TRBV18 -
TGTGCCAGCAGCTTAATTACAGCTAACTATGGCTACACCTTC CASSLITANYGYTF - TRBJ1-2 TRBV7-9 -
TGTGCCAGCAGCTTACAGGGGACGGGTGAGCAGTTCTTC CASSLQGTGEQFF - TRBJ2-1 TRBV7-2 -
TGTGCCAGTTCTTGGACAGGCGGTTTATACGAGCAGTACTTC CASSWTGGLYEQYF - TRBJ2-7 TRBV28 TRBD1
TGCAGTGCTTCGGACAGTTACGAGCAGTACTTC CSASDSYEQYF - TRBJ2-7 TRBV20-1 -
TGTGCCACCTCAGGGATGGCAGTTGGCATGAACACTGAAGCTTTCTTT CATSGMAVGMNTEAFF - TRBJ1-1 TRBV28 -
TGTGCCTGGAGACAGGACTCCTACAATGAGCAGTTCTTC CAWRQDSYNEQFF - TRBJ2-1 TRBV30 -
TGCGCCAGCAGCTTGAACAGAAATGGGGCCAACGTCCTGACTTTC CASSLNRNGANVLTF - TRBJ2-6 TRBV5-1 -
TGTGCCAGCAGCGTAGGAGGGGGCACCGGGGAGCTGTTTTTT CASSVGGGTGELFF - TRBJ2-2 TRBV9 -
TGTGCCAGCAGTTACGGGGGGAAGGCTAATTCACCCCTCCACTTT CASSYGGKANSPLHF few TRBJ1-6 TRBV6-5 -
TGTGCCAGCAGCGTTCGAGGGTTCTATGGCTACACCTTC CASSVRGFYGYTF few TRBJ1-2 TRBV5-4 -
TGTGCCACCAGCAGTCTAAAAGCCAGGGGGAGCTCCTACGAGCAGTACTTC CATSSLKARGSSYEQYF - TRBJ2-7 TRBV15 TRBD1
TGCAGCGTTGAAGGAGGTAGCGGGAGGCTCGACGAGCAGTACTTC CSVEGGSGRLDEQYF - TRBJ2-7 TRBV29-1 TRBD2
TGTGCCAGCAGTTTATTTCGGACAAACACTGAAGCTTTCTTT CASSLFRTNTEAFF few TRBJ1-1 TRBV28 -
TGCGCCAGCAGCGGAACAGGGGTGATCTATGGCTACACCTTC CASSGTGVIYGYTF - TRBJ1-2 TRBV5-1 TRBD1
TGTGCCAGCGGCCTGAACCCACAAGAGACCCAGTACTTC CASGLNPQETQYF few TRBJ2-5 TRBV9 -
TGCGCCAGCAGCCACGAAGACAGGGGGAGCGGCACTAATGAAAAACTGTTTTTT CASSHEDRGSGTNEKLFF - TRBJ1-4 TRBV4-3 TRBD1
TGCAGCGTTGAAGGGGCTTTACTAGGCACAGATACGCAGTATTTT CSVEGALLGTDTQYF - TRBJ2-3 TRBV29-1 -
TGTGCCAGCGGAAGGGGGACAGGTTCTTACGAGCAGTACTTC CASGRGTGSYEQYF - TRBJ2-7 TRBV6-5 TRBD1
TGCGCCAGCAGCCAGTGGGACAGGGGGTCCTCTGGGGCCAACGTCCTGACTTTC CASSQWDRGSSGANVLTF few TRBJ2-6 TRBV4-1 TRBD1
TGTGCCAGCAGCTCCGACCGGGGGGCTGGTTACGAGCAGTACTTC CASSSDRGAGYEQYF - TRBJ2-7 TRBV7-3 -
TGTGCCAGCAGCTTTTGGGGGGGCAGTCCAGATACGCAGTATTTT CASSFWGGSPDTQYF medium-sized TRBJ2-3 TRBV11-2 -
TGTGCCAGCAGTGTAGCGGGAGGTTTTGACGAGCAGTACTTC CASSVAGGFDEQYF few TRBJ2-7 TRBV27 TRBD2
TGTGCCACCGCCCCACTCGGCGGGGAGCTGTTTTTT CATAPLGGELFF - TRBJ2-2 TRBV7-8 -
TGTGCCAGTAGTGACAGGGGGTTTTACGAGCAGTACTTC CASSDRGFYEQYF - TRBJ2-7 TRBV19 TRBD1
TGCGCCAGCAGCCAAAAACTGGACAGGGTCGAAAACATTCAGTACTTC CASSQKLDRVENIQYF - TRBJ2-4 TRBV4-1 TRBD1